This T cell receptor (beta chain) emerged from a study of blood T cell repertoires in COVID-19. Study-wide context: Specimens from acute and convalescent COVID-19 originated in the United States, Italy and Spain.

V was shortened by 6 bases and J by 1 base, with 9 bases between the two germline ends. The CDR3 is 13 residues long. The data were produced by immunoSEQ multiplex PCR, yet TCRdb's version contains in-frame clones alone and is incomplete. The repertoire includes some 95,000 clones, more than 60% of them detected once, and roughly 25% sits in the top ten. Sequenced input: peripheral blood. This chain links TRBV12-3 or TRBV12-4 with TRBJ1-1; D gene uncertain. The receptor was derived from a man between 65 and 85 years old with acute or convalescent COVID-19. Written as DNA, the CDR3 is TGTGCCAGCAGGCCTACGTCGAACACTGAAGCTTTCTTT. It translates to CASRPTSNTEAFF.